The clone carrying this T cell receptor beta chain was recorded a few times. This sample was included in a study of blood T cell repertoires in COVID-19. Study background: Donors in the United States, Italy and Spain gave samples during acute or convalescent COVID-19. T cells, B-cell-depleted T cells, or PBMCs supplied cDNA or gDNA.

Per the study methods: How many nucleated cells were present was estimated from reference gene primer amplification. Generated by immunoSEQ multiplex PCR, the TCRdb table keeps only in-frame clones and is missing some. That table furnishes V, J and clone size, whereas the DNA furnished D and trimming. Altogether approximately 130,000 clones are present, around 78% being singletons, with the ten largest covering less than 14%. Germline CDR1 SGHAT, CDR2 FQDESV (reference sequence). The CDR3 is 15 amino acids. V was cut by 7 bases and J by 0 bases, with 15 bases left in between. The rearrangement joins TRBV11-1 to TRBJ1-1; D remains ambiguous. Sequenced input: peripheral blood. The receptor was derived from a human donor in a cohort sampled during active COVID-19. CDR3 bases: TGTGCCAGCAACCTTCAGGCCTATTTGAACACTGAAGCTTTCTTT. It yields the protein CASNLQAYLNTEAFF.